Each of the 14 T cell receptor beta chains below was sequenced from the same sample in a study of shared clonotypes between healthy human individuals. Sequenced by immunoSEQ multiplex PCR; TCRdb stores in-frame clones only, minus some. The sample has 650,000 to 800,000 clones, 55% to 80% seen once. The source material was memory CD4+ T cells sorted from blood. Regarding subset: CD45RA-negative fraction. The receptors originated from a woman in her 30s in good health.

This rearrangement joins TRBV5-1 to TRBJ2-1; 9 nucleotides line up with TRBD1. Germline V lookup: CDR1 SGHRS, CDR2 YFSETQ. The CDR3 runs 14 residues. Trimming at V came to 4 bases and at J to 10 bases, leaving 9 bases not matched to a gene. CDR3 DNA: TGCGCCAGCAGCCTCCTCAAACAGGGGGCAGAGCAGTTCTTC. Translated, it gives CASSLLKQGAEQFF.

This chain joins TRBV6-1 and TRBJ2-7, with 11 bases lining up with TRBD2. This CDR3 is 15 amino acids long. With 7 bases clipped from V and 7 bases from J, the junction kept 12 bases outside the gene matches. The germline gives CDR1 MNHNS, CDR2 SASEGT. The CDR3 reads CASIKRLAGFLEQYF. In nucleotides, the CDR3 is TGTGCCAGCATAAAGCGACTAGCGGGGTTTTTAGAGCAGTACTTC.

The chain has TRBV5-4 and TRBJ2-2; 7 positions match TRBD2. The CDR3 is 19 amino acids. V gave up 3 bases and J gave up 2 bases; unmatched junction bases: 16. Germline-derived CDR1 and CDR2 are SGHNT and YYREEE (reference sequence). CDR3 DNA: TGTGCCAGCAGCTCCGGAATTAAGATGGGACTAATAAACACCGGGGAGCTGTTTTTT. Encoded protein: CASSSGIKMGLINTGELFF.

The chain links TRBV6-5 to TRBJ1-1, with unresolved D. The germline CDR1 and CDR2 sequences are MNHEY and SVGAGI. Trimming shortened V by 8 bases and J by 0 bases, and 13 bases separated the two germline ends. The CDR3 sequence is 14 residues long. CDR3 residues: CASGRTGMNTEAFF. The CDR3 region has the DNA TGTGCCAGCGGCCGGACGGGCATGAACACTGAAGCTTTCTTT.

With regard to this clone: A single base is all that separates this from a far larger clone, so a read error is likely. Other DNA sequences within the sample encode an identical CDR3. The gene calls are TRBV5-2 and TRBJ1-5. TRBV5-2 is designated a pseudogene. The CDR3 is 14 residues long. The CDR3, as DNA: TGCGCCAGCAGCCAAGAGGAGAGCAATCAGCCCCAGCATTTT. The encoded protein is CASSQEESNQPQHF.

V gene TRBV7-3 combines with J gene TRBJ1-5; 7 positions match TRBD1. Germline-derived CDR1 and CDR2 are SGHTA and FQGTGA. The length of the CDR3 is 17 residues. Trimming removed 2 bases from V and 5 bases from J; junction bases left unmatched: 12. In DNA, the CDR3 is TGTGCCAGCAGCTTAGGTGTTAGGACAGGAGGCGATCAGCCCCAGCATTTT. This encodes CASSLGVRTGGDQPQHF.

For this clone: Just one base apart from a much larger clone, this may be a read error. The same CDR3 is also encoded by other DNA sequences in this sample. V usage is TRBV7-6 and J usage is TRBJ2-7; D ambiguous. Trimming left V 4 bases short and J 3 bases short, with 4 bases between. The CDR3 loop spans 11 amino acids. Germline CDR1 SGHVS, CDR2 FNYEAQ. Here the CDR3 reads CASSSNYEQYF. CDR3 DNA sequence: TGTGCCAGCAGCTCGAACTACGAGCAGTACTTC.

The chain recombines TRBV5-1 with TRBJ1-5; 7 bases agree with TRBD1. This CDR3 is built from 15 residues. Per germline, CDR1 SGHRS and CDR2 YFSETQ. The V segment lost 0 bases and the J segment 2 bases; nucleotides outside the gene matches: 2. The CDR3 coding sequence is TGCGCCAGCAGCTTGGATGGACAGGGCAATCAGCCCCAGCATTTT. This codes for CASSLDGQGNQPQHF.

This chain joins TRBV29-1 and TRBJ1-2; the D gene is possibly TRBD1 (5 bases). This CDR3 has 16 residues. The germline CDR1 and CDR2 sequences are SQVTM and ANQGSEA. Trimming left V 0 bases short and J 2 bases short, with 16 bases between. This CDR3 reads CSVEDRQRQLNYGYTF. In DNA, the CDR3 is TGCAGCGTTGAAGATCGCCAGAGACAGCTAAACTATGGCTACACCTTC.

The rearrangement joins TRBV28 to TRBJ2-1, with 8 nucleotides matching TRBD2. J was trimmed by 0 bases and V by 4 bases; bases with no gene match: 5. The CDR3 is made up of 16 amino acids. CDR1 and CDR2 (germline): MDHEN, SYDVKM. CDR3 residues: CASSSYSGGSYNEQFF. CDR3 in DNA: TGTGCCAGCAGTTCCTACAGCGGGGGCTCCTACAATGAGCAGTTCTTC.

The gene calls are TRBV6-5 and TRBJ1-3; possible D gene TRBD1, 5 bases. V dropped 5 bases and J dropped 2 bases, with 13 bases sitting between them. The CDR3 has 15 amino acids. The V gene's germline CDR1 is MNHEY and CDR2 SVGAGI. The CDR3 bases are TGTGCCAGCAGTCCGGGGCGAGATCCTGGAAACACCATATATTTT. Translation: CASSPGRDPGNTIYF.

This CDR3 reads CASNKVGTGSTGELFF. As DNA, the CDR3 is TGTGCCAGCAATAAGGTTGGGACAGGTTCGACCGGGGAGCTGTTTTTT. The V and J genes are TRBV9 and TRBJ2-2, with 8 nucleotides matching TRBD1. There are 16 residues in the CDR3. V gave up 6 bases and J gave up 5 bases; unmatched junction bases: 12. The germline gives CDR1 SGDLS, CDR2 YYNGEE.

This clone was detected a few times. The chain employs TRBV7-9 and TRBJ2-3; tentative D call: TRBD2 (5 bases). Trimming took off 4 bases at V and 4 bases at J, with 12 bases between the two ends. The CDR3 is made up of 14 amino acids. Germline V lookup: CDR1 SEHNR, CDR2 FQNEAQ (reference sequence). CDR3 sequence (DNA): TGTGCCAGCAGCTGGGGTAGCGAAGCAGATACGCAGTATTTT. It translates to CASSWGSEADTQYF.

Here the CDR3 DNA reads TGTGCCAGCAGCTTACTGGGAGAGACCCAGTACTTC. It specifies CASSLLGETQYF. The chain uses TRBV7-2 and TRBJ2-5, with D unclear. CDR1 and CDR2 from the germline V gene are SGHTA and FQGNSA. Trimming took off 2 bases at V and 4 bases at J, with 5 bases between the two ends. This CDR3 has 12 residues.